This T cell receptor beta chain was sequenced for a study of cytomegalovirus exposure and HLA in healthy donors. Study findings and constraints: It was only CMV serostatus that was available as immune exposure information. Among TCR sequences, most were rare, though some public TCRs appeared in many donors. V segments that were indistinguishable, TRBV6-2 and TRBV6-3 among them, were omitted from analysis.

The PCR had 60 Vbeta and 13 Jbeta primers. Method: immunoSEQ multiplex PCR; TCRdb's copy keeps in-frame clones and lacks some. The sample has about 120,000 clones, over 70% seen once. This clone has just a few counts. Its target is unknown. The V and J ends lost 2 bases and 0 bases respectively, with 8 bases between them. This CDR3 spans 14 amino acids. The germline gives CDR1 GTSNPN, CDR2 SVGIG (reference sequence). The source of this sequence is a man in his late teens or twenties in good health and CMV-seropositive. The chain carries TRBV30 and TRBJ1-3; D is possibly TRBD1 (6 bases). Sequencing was done on a sample of PBMCs. The CDR3 DNA follows: TGTGCCTGGAGTCGGGACACCTCTGGAAACACCATATATTTT. The encoded protein is CAWSRDTSGNTIYF. Using reference TRBV30 and TRBJ1-3 for the parts outside the CDR3, the full variable domain is SQTIHQWPATLVQPVGSPLSLECTVEGTSNPNLYWYRQAAGRGLQLLFYSVGIGQISSEVPQNLSASRPQDRQFILSSKKLLLSDSGFYLCAWSRDTSGNTIYFGEGSWLTVV.